The entry that follows covers one T cell receptor (beta chain) sequence. Its specificity is unknown. With the Oncomine TCR Beta short-read assay, DNA from cultured CD4+ T cells was sequenced. Cultured CD4+ T cells were the source of extracted genomic DNA. A single record per CDR3 protein comes from TCRdb applying MiXCR to the PCR reads. The repertoire holds some 2,900 distinct CDR3 sequences, with about 76% as singletons. This sample is drawn from a study of vaccination and CD4 T cells after COVID-19. The treatment here: approximately nine-day PBMC culture with coronavirus spike peptide pools or control peptides (ViraFEST assay). V was shortened by 6 bases and J by 4 bases, with 17 bases between the two germline ends. The CDR3 spans 15 residues. Germline V gene sequence: CDR1 MNHEY, CDR2 SVGEGT.

V gene TRBV6-2 or TRBV6-3 combines with J gene TRBJ2-3; no clear D gene. This receptor was obtained from a human donor who had recovered from COVID-19. Sequenced sample: CD4+ T cells from blood, cultured in vitro. CDR3 nucleotide sequence: TGTGCCAGCAGGGAAGTGGCTCCAATCCCAGATACGCAGTATTTT. It yields the protein CASREVAPIPDTQYF.